Listed here are 6 T cell receptor beta chains from one sample, sequenced in a study of shared clonotypes between healthy human individuals. Naive CD8 cells, CD45RO-negative and positively selected for CCR7, excluded terminally differentiated effector memory CD45RA+ cells. Measured with immunoSEQ multiplex PCR; TCRdb has only the in-frame clones, and not every one. The table includes around 2.1 million clones, 85% to 95% detected once. Input material: naive CD8+ T cells from PBMCs. These receptors were taken from a man aged 18 to 30 in good health. Some clones in this sample may be carry-over from other donors' samples.

CDR3 sequence: CASSQAPAASSGANVLTF. CDR3 sequence (DNA): TGTGCCAGCAGCCAAGCCCCGGCAGCCTCCTCTGGGGCCAACGTCCTGACTTTC. This chain uses TRBV14 with TRBJ2-6; no firm D call. This CDR3 has 18 residues. The germline V gene has CDR1 SGHDN and CDR2 FVKESK. Trimming removed 1 base at V and 0 bases at J, with 13 bases between.

The V gene is TRBV5-1, the J gene TRBJ2-1, with 9 bases aligning to TRBD2. This CDR3 comprises 15 residues. With 0 bases clipped from V and 10 bases from J, the junction kept 8 bases outside the gene matches. Per germline, CDR1 SGHRS and CDR2 YFSETQ. As DNA, the CDR3 is TGCGCCAGCAGCTTGGTGGCGGGAGGGACCTCCGAGCAGTTCTTC. This codes for CASSLVAGGTSEQFF.

The V gene is TRBV7-2, the J gene TRBJ2-7, with TRBD2 matching 7 bases. V shed 1 base and J 4 bases; nucleotides not matched to a gene: 13. The CDR3 is made up of 17 amino acids. Germline V gene lookup returns CDR1 SGHTA and CDR2 FQGNSA. The CDR3 protein is CASSLGVVAGSPYEQYF. In DNA, the CDR3 is TGTGCCAGCAGCTTAGGCGTGGTAGCGGGTTCGCCTTACGAGCAGTACTTC.

The chain carries TRBV15 and TRBJ2-7, with 7 bases that match TRBD1. The length of the CDR3 is 15 residues. The J segment lost 1 base and the V segment lost 4 bases, leaving 7 bases of the junction unmatched. Germline assignment: CDR1 LNHNV and CDR2 YYDKDF (reference sequence). The CDR3 DNA reads as TGTGCCACCAGCATGAGACAGGGAAGTTCCTACGAGCAGTACTTC. Translated: CATSMRQGSSYEQYF.

This sequence joins TRBV19 and TRBJ2-2; 9 bases line up with TRBD2. Germline V CDR1 and CDR2: LNHDA, SQIVND (reference sequence). This CDR3 contains 15 residues. The CDR3 nucleotides are TGTGCGACCGGGGCGGGGCGCGGGAGGGCCGGGGAGCTGTTTTTT. Protein sequence: CATGAGRGRAGELFF.

V gene TRBV7-2 combines with J gene TRBJ2-3; possible D gene TRBD1, 6 bases. The CDR3 is 13 amino acids. Germline lookup yields CDR1 SGHTA and CDR2 FQGNSA. Trimming shortened V by 6 bases and J by 2 bases, and 9 bases separated the two germline ends. This CDR3 reads CASRDSDTDTQYF. The CDR3 coding sequence is TGTGCCAGCAGGGACAGTGACACAGATACGCAGTATTTT.